These 30 T cell receptor beta chains share one sample of origin, sequenced in a study of vaccination and CD4 T cells after COVID-19. Once obtained from cultured CD4+ T cells, the DNA was sequenced using the Oncomine TCR Beta short-read assay. One entry per CDR3 protein results from TCRdb running MiXCR on the PCR reads. The data show some 15,000 distinct CDR3 sequences, with around 60% seen just once and just under 20% held by the top ten. These receptors' targets are unknown. Indicated treatment: roughly ten-day PBMC culture with coronavirus spike peptide pools or control peptides (ViraFEST assay). Material for sequencing was CD4+ T cells from blood, cultured in vitro. Every receptor here comes from a human donor who had recovered from COVID-19.

The rearrangement links TRBV6-4 to TRBJ2-5; no definite D call. Trimming pared 4 bases from V and 2 bases from J, leaving 11 bases between. The germline V gene encodes CDR1 MRHNA and CDR2 SNTAGT. CDR3 length equals 14 residues. The CDR3 reads CASSVPRPQETQYF. CDR3 sequence (DNA): TGTGCCAGCAGTGTTCCCCGGCCTCAAGAGACCCAGTACTTC.

The chain recombines TRBV20-1 with TRBJ1-5, with 9 bases identical to TRBD1. Trimming at V came to 6 bases and at J to 7 bases, leaving 10 bases not matched to a gene. The length of the CDR3 is 14 residues. Germline V lookup: CDR1 DFQATT, CDR2 SNEGSKA (reference sequence). The CDR3 DNA reads as TGCAGTGCCCCGGGGGGACAGGGCCTCCAGCCCCAGCATTTT. Its protein product is CSAPGGQGLQPQHF.

On this clonotype itself: The junction departs from germline at one end; a sequencing error may be responsible. This chain joins TRBV30 and TRBJ2-1; TRBD2 matches 7 bases. The CDR3 spans 13 residues. The germline V gene encodes CDR1 GTSNPN and CDR2 SVGIG (reference sequence). Here the CDR3 DNA reads TGTGCCTGGAGTAAAGACCTACTAGCGCGATTGGTCTTC. It codes for CAWSKDLLARLVF.

This sequence joins TRBV20-1 and TRBJ2-2; possibly TRBD2 for D (5 bases). Germline assignment: CDR1 DFQATT and CDR2 SNEGSKA (reference sequence). The CDR3 covers 14 residues. Trimming removed 3 bases at V and 7 bases at J, with 15 bases between. The chain's CDR3 is CSARVVAFSGELFF. The CDR3 nucleotides read TGCAGTGCTAGGGTCGTAGCGTTTAGCGGGGAGCTGTTTTTT.

V gene TRBV11-3 combines with J gene TRBJ1-1; TRBD1 agrees at 8 bases. Germline values: CDR1 SGHNT, CDR2 YENEEA. The V gene end was trimmed by 4 bases and the J gene end by 1 base; junction bases not matched to a gene: 17. The CDR3 is made up of 19 amino acids. The CDR3 DNA is TGTGCCAGCAGCTGGACCCCGGCCTGGACAGGGAAGAAGAACACTGAAGCTTTCTTT. This sequence encodes CASSWTPAWTGKKNTEAFF.

V is TRBV20-1 and J is TRBJ2-3, with TRBD1 matching over 10 bases. The CDR3 covers 19 residues. J was trimmed by 2 bases and V by 4 bases; bases with no gene match: 18. Germline CDR1 and CDR2: DFQATT and SNEGSKA (reference sequence). The chain's CDR3 is CSATSPQERQGAFTDTQYF. The CDR3 bases are TGCAGTGCTACCAGCCCACAAGAAAGACAGGGGGCTTTCACAGATACGCAGTATTTT.

DNA for the CDR3: TGTGCCAGTAGTATAATCGGAACAGGGGGCCAAGAGACCCAGTACTTC. This encodes CASSIIGTGGQETQYF. V and J are TRBV19 and TRBJ2-5; 8 nucleotides agree with TRBD1. The CDR3 runs to 16 residues. CDR1 LNHDA and CDR2 SQIVND come from the germline V gene (reference sequence). The V segment lost 2 bases and the J segment 1 base; nucleotides outside the gene matches: 6.

This clonotype has a handful of counts. The chain couples TRBV19 to TRBJ1-5, with D unclear. This CDR3 has 13 residues. Germline loops: CDR1 LNHDA, CDR2 SQIVND (reference sequence). Trimming cost V 5 bases and J 4 bases, with 9 bases left between them. CDR3 region: CASSSSGNQPQHF. The CDR3, as DNA: TGTGCCAGTAGTTCTTCAGGTAATCAGCCCCAGCATTTT. The variable domain in full, completed from reference TRBV19 and TRBJ1-5, reads DGGITQSPKYLFRKEGQNVTLSCEQNLNHDAMYWYRQDPGQGLRLIYYSQIVNDFQKGDIAEGYSVSREKKESFPLTVTSAQKNPTAFYLCASSSSGNQPQHFGDGTRLSIL.

The genes are TRBV6-5 and TRBJ1-1; D unresolved. The CDR3 loop spans 15 amino acids. The V gene's germline CDR1 is MNHEY and CDR2 SVGAGI. Deletions cut 2 bases from V and 0 bases from J, with 10 bases between. The CDR3 nucleotides are TGTGCCAGCAGTTACGGGAGAGCAGTGAACACTGAAGCTTTCTTT. Protein sequence: CASSYGRAVNTEAFF.

This clonotype was seen more than once but under ten times. This sequence joins TRBV19 and TRBJ1-5; 7 bases align to TRBD1. CDR3 length: 13 amino acids. CDR1 is LNHDA and CDR2 is SQIVND in the germline V gene (reference sequence). The ends lost 6 bases at V and 5 bases at J; junction bases unmatched: 4. CDR3 nucleotides: TGTGCCAGTAGCCGGGACAGAGATCAGCCCCAGCATTTT. Translation: CASSRDRDQPQHF.

This chain joins TRBV27 and TRBJ2-7, with a weak D call TRBD1 (7 bases). Germline CDR1 reads MNHEY; CDR2 reads SMNVEV (reference sequence). V gave up 5 bases and J gave up 7 bases, with 30 bases separating them. This CDR3 is built from 18 residues. This CDR3 is CASSPRAQGGEPKVEQYF. CDR3 nucleotides: TGTGCCAGCAGTCCCAGAGCTCAGGGGGGAGAGCCCAAGGTAGAGCAGTACTTC.

This clonotype appeared a few times. V and J are TRBV19 and TRBJ2-2, with unresolved D. V was cut by 4 bases and J by 6 bases, with 6 bases left in between. Germline V gives CDR1 LNHDA, CDR2 SQIVND (reference sequence). The CDR3 totals 12 residues. The CDR3: CASSRVAGELFF. CDR3 coding DNA: TGTGCCAGTAGTAGGGTGGCCGGGGAGCTGTTTTTT.

In DNA, the CDR3 is TGTGCCTGGAGTAAAGACAGGTTGAACTATGGCTACACCTTC. It is translated as CAWSKDRLNYGYTF. This chain connects TRBV30 to TRBJ1-2; tentatively, D is TRBD1 (6 bases). This CDR3 contains 14 residues. The V end lost 2 bases, the J end lost 2 bases, and 12 bases lay between the germline ends. CDR1 is GTSNPN, CDR2 SVGIG, per germline (reference sequence).

This clonotype was detected a few times. The V and J genes are TRBV6-1 and TRBJ2-2, with D tentatively TRBD1 (5 bases). This CDR3 has 12 residues. Trimming cost V 6 bases and J 5 bases, with 7 bases left between them. Germline values: CDR1 MNHNS, CDR2 SASEGT. The CDR3, as DNA: TGTGCCAGCAGCAGGGAAACCGGGGAGCTGTTTTTT. This gives the protein CASSRETGELFF.

The chain carries TRBV4-1 and TRBJ2-5; D is unresolved. The germline gives CDR1 MGHRA, CDR2 YSYEKL. Trimming stripped 1 base from V and 5 bases from J, with 20 bases between. The length of the CDR3 is 17 residues. CDR3 amino acids: CASSQAPRVALGETQYF. The DNA for the CDR3 is TGCGCCAGCAGCCAAGCCCCCCGAGTCGCACTGGGTGAGACCCAGTACTTC.

The chain recombines TRBV6-2 or TRBV6-3 with TRBJ2-4; a possible D gene is TRBD1 (5 bases). CDR1 is MNHEY and CDR2 is SVGEGT in the germline V gene. The V end was cut by 6 bases, the J end by 1 base, with 19 bases between. The CDR3 contains 17 residues. This chain's CDR3 is CASSRFNRSGAKNIQYF. CDR3 coding DNA: TGTGCCAGCAGCCGTTTCAACAGGTCTGGGGCCAAAAACATTCAGTACTTC.

The chain combines TRBV20-1 with TRBJ1-6; maybe TRBD1 (5 bases). With 1 base removed from V and 7 bases from J, the gap between germline ends came to 8 bases. The CDR3 runs 13 residues. The germline V gene has CDR1 DFQATT and CDR2 SNEGSKA (reference sequence). The CDR3 bases are TGCAGTGCTAGAGTCCGGGGGAATTCACCCCTCCACTTT. Protein product: CSARVRGNSPLHF.

About this clonotype itself: At one end, the junction sequence differs from germline, possibly due to a read error. The rearrangement uses TRBV6-5 and TRBJ2-3, with unresolved D. The CDR3 length is 8 residues. CDR1 is MNHEY, CDR2 SVGAGI, per germline. As DNA, the CDR3 is TGTGCCAGCAGTTACGCGGATTTT. Translated: CASSYADF.

This clonotype turned up a few times. CDR3 nucleotide sequence: TGTGCCAGCCGGAGGGACAGGGAATTTGGGTCGGTCTTCTATGGCTACACCTTC. It codes for CASRRDREFGSVFYGYTF. The V call is TRBV25-1, the J call TRBJ1-2; 9 bases fit TRBD1. Germline V lookup: CDR1 MGHDK, CDR2 SYGVNS. The J segment lost 4 bases and the V segment lost 8 bases, leaving 20 bases of the junction unmatched. The CDR3 runs to 18 residues.

This clonotype was seen once. V and J are TRBV7-9 and TRBJ2-3, with D possibly matching TRBD2 (6 bases). V was cut by 0 bases and J by 5 bases, with 15 bases left in between. Per germline, CDR1 SEHNR and CDR2 FQNEAQ (reference sequence). The CDR3 contains 16 residues. Here the CDR3 DNA reads TGTGCCAGCAGCTTAGCGATGGCGGGACCAGGAGATACGCAGTATTTT. It codes for CASSLAMAGPGDTQYF.

The chain links TRBV29-1 to TRBJ1-1; TRBD1 might be the D (5 bases). This CDR3 comprises 13 residues. V was cut by 6 bases and J by 1 base, with 12 bases left in between. Germline V CDR1 and CDR2: SQVTM, ANQGSEA. The CDR3 region has the DNA TGCAGCGTCTCTATGAGGGGGAACACTGAAGCTTTCTTT. Protein product: CSVSMRGNTEAFF. Filled out from reference TRBV29-1 and TRBJ1-1, the complete variable domain reads SAVISQKPSRDICQRGTSLTIQCQVDSQVTMMFWYRQQPGQSLTLIATANQGSEATYESGFVIDKFPISRPNLTFSTLTVSNMSPEDSSIYLCSVSMRGNTEAFFGQGTRLTVV.

V usage is TRBV20-1 and J usage is TRBJ2-5, with 10 bases matching TRBD1. The CDR3 totals 12 residues. V dropped 5 bases and J dropped 5; count of bases not matched to a gene: 2. Germline CDR1 reads DFQATT; CDR2 reads SNEGSKA (reference sequence). For the CDR3, the DNA is TGCAGTGCTCTGGGACAGGGGGAGACCCAGTACTTC. It yields the protein CSALGQGETQYF.

V gene TRBV6-1 combines with J gene TRBJ1-2, with 8 nucleotides matching TRBD1. The germline CDR1 and CDR2 sequences are MNHNS and SASEGT. J lost 8 bases, V lost 6 bases, and 14 bases had no gene match. The CDR3 totals 15 residues. The CDR3 coding sequence is TGTGCCAGCAGATCCAGTTCGGGACAGGTTAGCGGCTACACCTTC. Its translation: CASRSSSGQVSGYTF.

This clonotype appeared a few times. The rearrangement joins TRBV20-1 to TRBJ1-5; D unresolved. Germline V gives CDR1 DFQATT, CDR2 SNEGSKA (reference sequence). Between the trimmed V and J ends, which lost 1 base and 4 bases, there was a span of 11 bases. This CDR3 is 14 amino acids long. CDR3 nucleotide sequence: TGCAGTGCTAGAGTGTATGGAGATAATCAGCCCCAGCATTTT. Protein: CSARVYGDNQPQHF.

This clonotype came up a few times. V gene TRBV25-1 combines with J gene TRBJ1-1; tentative D call: TRBD1 (5 bases). This CDR3 region has 13 residues. Germline CDR1 MGHDK, CDR2 SYGVNS. V dropped 3 bases and J dropped 3 bases, with 8 bases sitting between them. The CDR3 region is CASSERQYTEAFF. CDR3 coding DNA: TGTGCCAGCAGTGAGCGACAGTACACTGAAGCTTTCTTT.

This clonotype was seen once. V usage is TRBV7-2 and J usage is TRBJ1-2; D is unclear. Trimming removed 1 base at V and 4 bases at J, with 7 bases between. Germline values: CDR1 SGHTA, CDR2 FQGNSA. This CDR3 spans 13 amino acids. CDR3 sequence: CASSLGQTYGYTF. CDR3 nucleotides: TGTGCCAGCAGCTTAGGGCAGACCTATGGCTACACCTTC.

This clonotype occurred once. The genes are TRBV4-3 and TRBJ2-5; D ambiguous. The germline V and J ends were trimmed by 1 base and 4 bases, with 13 bases remaining between them. CDR1 and CDR2 (germline): LGHNA, YSLEER. CDR3 length: 15 amino acids. CDR3 DNA sequence: TGCGCCAGCAGCCAAGGAGATAGTGTGATAGAGACCCAGTACTTC. Its translation is CASSQGDSVIETQYF.

In the case of this clonotype: Because it lacks the conserved phenylalanine or tryptophan at the end, this CDR3 is likely a read error. This chain connects TRBV19 to TRBJ1-5; unclear D gene. The CDR3 runs 14 residues. Trimming stripped 3 bases from V and 6 bases from J, with 12 bases between. Germline CDR1 and CDR2: LNHDA and SQIVND (reference sequence). CDR3 sequence: CASSISDARQPQHL. CDR3 in DNA: TGTGCCAGTAGTATTAGCGATGCACGTCAGCCCCAGCATCTT.

This clonotype was observed a few times. V gene TRBV20-1 combines with J gene TRBJ1-2; D may be TRBD1 (5 bases). Between the trimmed V and J ends, which lost 0 bases and 0 bases, there was a span of 11 bases. The CDR3 is 15 residues long. CDR1 and CDR2 (germline): DFQATT, SNEGSKA (reference sequence). Written as DNA, the CDR3 is TGCAGTGCTAGAGATCAGGGCCCCACTAACTATGGCTACACCTTC. This translates into CSARDQGPTNYGYTF.

J is TRBJ2-3 and V is TRBV7-6; D tentatively fits TRBD1 or TRBD2 (6 bases each). The germline CDR1 and CDR2 sequences are SGHVS and FNYEAQ. V was clipped by 1 base and J by 3 bases, with 11 bases between them. The length of the CDR3 is 15 residues. This chain's CDR3 is CASSLGGGRTDTQYF. The CDR3 bases are TGTGCCAGCAGCTTAGGAGGGGGGCGGACAGATACGCAGTATTTT.